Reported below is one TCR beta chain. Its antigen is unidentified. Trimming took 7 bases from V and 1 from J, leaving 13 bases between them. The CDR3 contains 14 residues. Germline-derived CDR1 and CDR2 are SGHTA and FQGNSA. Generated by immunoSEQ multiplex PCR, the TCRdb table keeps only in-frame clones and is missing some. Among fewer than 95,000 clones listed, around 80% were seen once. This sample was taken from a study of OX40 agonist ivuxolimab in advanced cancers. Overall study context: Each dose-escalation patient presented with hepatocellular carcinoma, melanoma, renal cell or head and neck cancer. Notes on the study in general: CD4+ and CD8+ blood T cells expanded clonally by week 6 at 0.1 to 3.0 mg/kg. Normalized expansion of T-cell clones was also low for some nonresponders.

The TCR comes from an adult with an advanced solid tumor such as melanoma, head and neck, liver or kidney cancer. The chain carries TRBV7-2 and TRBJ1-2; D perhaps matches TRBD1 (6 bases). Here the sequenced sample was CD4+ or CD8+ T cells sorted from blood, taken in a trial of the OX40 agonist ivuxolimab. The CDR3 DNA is TGTGCCAGCACCGGGGGGCTCAATAACTATGGCTACACCTTC. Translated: CASTGGLNNYGYTF.